Below are 2 T cell receptor beta chains sequenced from a single sample in a study of memory CD4+ T cells and cytomegalovirus serostatus. The sort gate was single viable CD3+CD4+CD8-CD45RO+ cells for memory CD4+ T cells. Profiled with immunoSEQ multiplex PCR; TCRdb holds only in-frame clones, not every one. The top ten hold 1.5% to 2% of the sample, which has roughly 54,000 clones, around 80% seen once. Sequences were obtained from memory CD4+ T cells from blood. The receptor set was obtained from an adult in good health and CMV-seronegative.

CDR3 amino acids: CASTPTGDRVNTGELFF. The CDR3 bases are TGTGCCAGCACCCCAACCGGGGACAGGGTTAACACCGGGGAGCTGTTTTTT. The chain recombines TRBV7-2 with TRBJ2-2; 9 bases fit TRBD1. Germline V lookup: CDR1 SGHTA, CDR2 FQGNSA. The CDR3 covers 17 residues. V was pared by 7 bases and J by 2 bases, with 11 bases of the junction left unmatched.

The rearrangement links TRBV9 to TRBJ2-7, with D unresolved. Trimming shortened V by 0 bases and J by 3 bases, and 10 bases separated the two germline ends. The CDR3 length is 14 residues. CDR1 and CDR2 from the germline V gene are SGDLS and YYNGEE. CDR3 DNA sequence: TGTGCCAGCAGCGTAGCCCAGTACGGCTACGAGCAGTACTTC. Encoded protein: CASSVAQYGYEQYF. The full variable domain, with the rest looked up from reference TRBV9 and TRBJ2-7, is DSGVTQTPKHLITATGQRVTLRCSPRSGDLSVYWYQQSLDQGLQFLIQYYNGEERAKGNILERFSAQQFPDLHSELNLSSLELGDSALYFCASSVAQYGYEQYFGPGTRLTVT.